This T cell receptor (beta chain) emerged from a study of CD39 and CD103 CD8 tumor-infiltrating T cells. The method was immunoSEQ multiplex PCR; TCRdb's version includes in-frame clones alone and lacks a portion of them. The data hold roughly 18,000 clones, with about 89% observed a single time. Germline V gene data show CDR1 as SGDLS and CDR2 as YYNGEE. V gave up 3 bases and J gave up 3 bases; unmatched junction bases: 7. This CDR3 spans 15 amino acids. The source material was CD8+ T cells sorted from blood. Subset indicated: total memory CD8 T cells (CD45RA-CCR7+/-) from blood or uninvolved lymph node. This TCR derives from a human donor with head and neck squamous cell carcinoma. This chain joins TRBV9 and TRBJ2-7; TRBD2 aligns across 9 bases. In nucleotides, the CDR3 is TGTGCCAGCAGCGCTAGCGGGGTTAGCCTCTACGAGCAGTACTTC. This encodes CASSASGVSLYEQYF.